Following are 28 T cell receptor beta chains from one sample sequenced in a study of T cells in Graves' hyperthyroidism and ophthalmopathy. Using RNA transcripts as the source, TCR beta CDR3 regions were amplified. First-round RT-PCR with HTBI primers amplified the TCR CDR3 region. From the multiplex PCR reads, TCRdb called clonotypes with MiXCR, one entry per CDR3 protein. Of some 380,000 distinct CDR3 sequences in the sample, roughly 13% were seen once. Sequencing was carried out using blood. The receptors come from a man aged 25-40 years with Graves' hyperthyroidism that later progressed to Graves' ophthalmopathy.

This clonotype was counted at least ten times. This sequence joins TRBV20-1 and TRBJ2-7, with D hard to call. V gave up 3 bases and J gave up 5 bases, with 11 bases separating them. The CDR3 consists of 12 residues. From germline, CDR1 is DFQATT and CDR2 SNEGSKA (reference sequence). CDR3 nucleotide sequence: TGCAGTGCTAGTGGTAGTGTTAACGAGCAGTACTTC. Its translation: CSASGSVNEQYF.

This clonotype was seen ten or more times. The chain links TRBV12-3 or TRBV12-4 to TRBJ1-2; D perhaps matches TRBD1 (5 bases). The CDR3 has 14 amino acids. With 3 bases removed from V and 5 bases from J, the gap between germline ends came to 13 bases. The CDR3, as DNA: TGTGCCAGCAGTTTTTCCCAGGGAGTTTATGGCTACACCTTC. It is translated as CASSFSQGVYGYTF.

This clonotype was recorded many times. V usage is TRBV2 and J usage is TRBJ2-7, with 8 bases lining up with TRBD1. Germline CDR1 and CDR2: SNHLY and FYNNEI. V lost 6 bases to trimming and J lost 5 bases; unmatched junction nucleotides: 6. The CDR3 loop spans 13 amino acids. CDR3 amino acids: CASSLRTGNEQYF. The CDR3 DNA sequence: TGTGCCAGCAGCCTAAGGACAGGGAACGAGCAGTACTTC. The full variable domain, in which reference TRBV2 and TRBJ2-7 provide the parts outside the CDR3, is EPEVTQTPSHQVTQMGQEVILRCVPISNHLYFYWYRQILGQKVEFLVSFYNNEISEKSEIFDDQFSVERPDGSNFTLKIRSTKLEDSAMYFCASSLRTGNEQYFGPGTRLTVT.

This clonotype has just a few counts. CDR3 in DNA: TGTGCCAGTAGTATCGGGGGACAGGGGTATTCACCCCTCCACTTT. The encoded protein is CASSIGGQGYSPLHF. The V and J genes are TRBV19 and TRBJ1-6; 10 positions agree with TRBD1. The germline gives CDR1 LNHDA, CDR2 SQIVND (reference sequence). This CDR3 is 15 amino acids long. V lost 3 bases, J lost 8 bases, and 4 bases stayed unmatched.

This clonotype was recorded at least ten times. V and J are TRBV5-1 and TRBJ2-3; D not certain. The CDR3 has 17 residues. CDR1 is SGHRS and CDR2 is YFSETQ in the germline V gene. The V gene lost 2 bases and the J gene lost 1 base, with 17 bases spanning the gap. In DNA, the CDR3 is TGCGCCAGCAGCTTCGGACCTCCCCAAAGGGGCACAGATACGCAGTATTTT. This gives the protein CASSFGPPQRGTDTQYF. Full variable domain (missing parts from reference TRBV5-1 and TRBJ2-3): KAGVTQTPRYLIKTRGQQVTLSCSPISGHRSVSWYQQTPGQGLQFLFEYFSETQRNKGNFPGRFSGRQFSNSRSEMNVSTLELGDSALYLCASSFGPPQRGTDTQYFGPGTRLTVL.

In this sample, this clonotype turned up a few times. V usage is TRBV19 and J usage is TRBJ2-1; 9 bases are shared with TRBD2. This CDR3 region has 18 residues. CDR1 and CDR2 (germline): LNHDA, SQIVND (reference sequence). The junction had 9 bases not matched to a gene; V was cut back by 3 bases and J by 0 bases. CDR3 sequence: CASSMGASGASSYNEQFF. The CDR3 DNA is TGTGCCAGTAGTATGGGGGCTAGCGGGGCCAGCTCCTACAATGAGCAGTTCTTC.

This clonotype was found many times. The gene calls are TRBV12-5 and TRBJ2-4, with 8 positions matching TRBD2. After removal of 0 bases from V and 0 bases from J, the junction contained 7 bases not matched to a gene. Per the germline V gene, CDR1 is LGHNT and CDR2 is FRNRAP. This CDR3 is built from 18 residues. The CDR3 bases are TGTGCTAGTGGTTTGGTAGACGGCGGGGGGATAGCCAAAAACATTCAGTACTTC. This sequence encodes CASGLVDGGGIAKNIQYF. Variable domain in full (rest from reference TRBV12-5 and TRBJ2-4): DARVTQTPRHKVTEMGQEVTMRCQPILGHNTVFWYRQTMMQGLELLAYFRNRAPLDDSGMPKDRFSAEMPDATLATLKIQPSEPRDSAVYFCASGLVDGGGIAKNIQYFGAGTRLSVL.

For this clonotype: A much larger clone lies one base from this, so it may be a read error. This chain links TRBV28 with TRBJ2-7, with TRBD1 as a possible D gene (6 bases). CDR3 length equals 12 residues. Germline V gene sequence: CDR1 MDHEN, CDR2 SYDVKM. The CDR3, as DNA: TGTACCAGCAGTTCACAGGGATTTGGGCAGTACTTC. Translated, it gives CTSSSQGFGQYF.

In its sample, this clonotype was seen a few times. This sequence joins TRBV3-1 and TRBJ2-7; 9 nucleotides match TRBD1. The V gene end was trimmed by 3 bases and the J gene end by 6 bases; junction bases not matched to a gene: 3. The CDR3 is 13 amino acids. From germline, CDR1 is LGHDT and CDR2 YNNKEL (reference sequence). The CDR3 coding sequence is TGTGCCAGCAGCCAGACAGGGGGAAGCGAGCAGTACTTC. This sequence encodes CASSQTGGSEQYF.

This clonotype was observed many times. The chain carries TRBV6-1 and TRBJ2-3, with 12 positions matching TRBD2. This CDR3 has 18 amino acids. The germline V gene has CDR1 MNHNS and CDR2 SASEGT. V dropped 5 bases and J dropped 3; count of bases not matched to a gene: 12. CDR3 DNA sequence: TGTGCCAGCAGTCCCGACCAGACTAGCGGGGGTCAAACAGATACGCAGTATTTT. The encoded protein is CASSPDQTSGGQTDTQYF.

This clonotype has only a few counts. V gene TRBV6-1 combines with J gene TRBJ1-5, with D tentatively TRBD1 (6 bases). This CDR3 has 14 residues. Germline V gene sequence: CDR1 MNHNS, CDR2 SASEGT. Trimming removed 9 bases from V and 0 bases from J, with 12 bases in between. The CDR3 loop reads CASQDRFSNQPQHF. The CDR3 nucleotides read TGTGCCAGTCAGGACAGATTTAGCAATCAGCCCCAGCATTTT.

About this clonotype itself: Just one base apart from a much larger clone, this may be a read error. The CDR3 spells CSASRQDRNLCSNQPQHF. CDR3 nucleotide sequence: TGCAGTGCTAGCCGGCAAGACAGGAATCTCTGTAGCAATCAGCCCCAGCATTTT. This chain connects TRBV20-1 to TRBJ1-5, with D maybe TRBD1 (6 bases). CDR3 length equals 18 residues. Germline CDR1 DFQATT, CDR2 SNEGSKA (reference sequence). V lost 3 bases to trimming and J lost 0 bases, with 21 bases between them.

The chain couples TRBV29-1 to TRBJ2-3; weak D call: TRBD2 (5 bases). The CDR3 is 13 residues long. Germline CDR1 reads SQVTM; CDR2 reads ANQGSEA. The V and J ends lost 0 bases and 8 bases respectively, with 12 bases between them. The CDR3 protein is CSVEDETSGTQYF. In nucleotides, the CDR3 is TGCAGCGTTGAAGATGAAACTAGTGGTACGCAGTATTTT.

As to this clonotype: A much bigger clone sits one base away, suggesting this may be a read error. The rearrangement joins TRBV10-1 to TRBJ1-2; D ambiguous. The CDR3 is 13 amino acids. The germline gives CDR1 WNHNN, CDR2 SYGVQD (reference sequence). As DNA, the CDR3 is TGCGCCAGCAGTGAGCGGGCAGACTATGACTACACCTTC. It translates to CASSERADYDYTF.

This clonotype was picked up a small number of times. The chain uses TRBV7-3 and TRBJ2-5; D is unclear. In germline, CDR1 is SGHTA, CDR2 FQGTGA. V lost 3 bases and J 2 bases, leaving 7 bases between the germline ends. The CDR3 extends over 13 amino acids. CDR3 region: CASSFSPQETQYF. CDR3 nucleotides: TGTGCCAGCAGCTTCTCCCCTCAAGAGACCCAGTACTTC.

This clonotype was detected a few times. CDR3 amino acids: CASSKSGGATQSNEQFF. For the CDR3, the DNA is TGTGCCAGTAGTAAGAGCGGGGGGGCGACTCAAAGCAATGAGCAGTTCTTC. V and J are TRBV19 and TRBJ2-1, with TRBD2 identical over 10 bases. The J segment lost 6 bases and the V segment lost 4 bases, leaving 12 bases of the junction unmatched. Germline lookup yields CDR1 LNHDA and CDR2 SQIVND (reference sequence). CDR3 length: 17 amino acids.

This clonotype was found many times. The rearrangement uses TRBV19 and TRBJ1-5; a weak D match, TRBD1 (5 bases). The V gene's germline CDR1 is LNHDA and CDR2 SQIVND (reference sequence). The CDR3 runs to 16 residues. Trimming took off 6 bases at V and 0 bases at J, with 15 bases between the two ends. The CDR3 is CASRTTGRYSNQPQHF. In nucleotides, the CDR3 is TGTGCCAGTAGAACAACGGGACGGTATAGCAATCAGCCCCAGCATTTT.

In its sample, this clonotype was seen a few times. The chain has TRBV6-1 and TRBJ1-3, with D possibly being TRBD1 (6 bases). Germline V gene sequence: CDR1 MNHNS, CDR2 SASEGT. This CDR3 region has 15 residues. The ends were cut back, 4 bases at V and 2 bases at J, with 12 bases in the middle. The CDR3 DNA sequence: TGTGCCAGCAGTGGGGCGGGGGGGCCTGGAAACACCATATATTTT. Amino acids: CASSGAGGPGNTIYF.

This clonotype showed up many times. V and J are TRBV5-6 and TRBJ1-6; D gene unclear. V lost 0 bases and J lost 9, with 7 bases in between. Germline-derived CDR1 and CDR2 are SGHDT and YYEEEE. The length of the CDR3 is 13 residues. The CDR3 loop is CASSLGGVSPLHF. CDR3 nucleotides: TGTGCCAGCAGCTTGGGTGGGGTTTCACCCCTCCACTTT.

This clonotype was seen repeatedly, ten times or more. The chain joins TRBV11-2 to TRBJ2-1; D gene ambiguous. V shed 5 bases and J shed 0 bases, with 11 bases lying between them. This CDR3 region has 15 residues. The germline CDR1 and CDR2 sequences are SGHAT and FQNNGV. CDR3 sequence: CASSPHVSSYNEQFF. DNA for the CDR3: TGTGCCAGCAGCCCCCACGTTAGCTCCTACAATGAGCAGTTCTTC.

This clonotype appeared a few times. The V and J genes are TRBV7-9 and TRBJ1-3; D ambiguous. The V end lost 5 bases, the J end lost 0 bases, and 8 bases lay between the germline ends. This CDR3 spans 14 amino acids. In germline, CDR1 is SEHNR, CDR2 FQNEAQ (reference sequence). CDR3 loop: CASSLMSSGNTIYF. As DNA, the CDR3 is TGTGCCAGCAGCCTAATGAGCTCTGGAAACACCATATATTTT. Using reference TRBV7-9 and TRBJ1-3 for the parts outside the CDR3, the full variable domain is DTGVSQNPRHKITKRGQNVTFRCDPISEHNRLYWYRQTLGQGPEFLTYFQNEAQLEKSRLLSDRFSAERPKGSFSTLEIQRTEQGDSAMYLCASSLMSSGNTIYFGEGSWLTVV.

The CDR3 DNA reads TGCGCCAGCAGCTTGGATGCGGGACCCGGTGGAAACACCATATATTTT. Residues: CASSLDAGPGGNTIYF. V and J are TRBV5-1 and TRBJ1-3; tentatively, D is TRBD1 (5 bases). Germline V gene data show CDR1 as SGHRS and CDR2 as YFSETQ. V gave up 0 bases and J gave up 3 bases, with 13 bases separating them. The CDR3 extends over 16 amino acids.

This clonotype was seen a handful of times. For the CDR3, the DNA is TGTGCCAGTAGTATATGGAGTCAGCCCCAGCATTTT. It specifies CASSIWSQPQHF. The V and J genes are TRBV19 and TRBJ1-5; D is unresolved. The germline V gene encodes CDR1 LNHDA and CDR2 SQIVND (reference sequence). V lost 2 bases and J lost 6, with 5 bases in between. The CDR3 is 12 amino acids.

This clonotype occurred many times. The rearrangement uses TRBV4-1 and TRBJ1-1; D not certain. Germline CDR1 MGHRA, CDR2 YSYEKL. The CDR3 has 12 residues. Trimming cost V 1 base and J 6 bases, with 6 bases left between them. This CDR3 is CASSQGLSEAFF. The CDR3 DNA sequence: TGCGCCAGCAGCCAAGGGCTCTCTGAAGCTTTCTTT.

This clonotype came up a few times. V and J are TRBV28 and TRBJ2-7; 9 nucleotides match TRBD1. After removal of 6 bases from V and 4 bases from J, the junction contained 7 bases not matched to a gene. CDR1 is MDHEN and CDR2 is SYDVKM in the germline V gene. There are 14 residues in the CDR3. CDR3 in amino acids: CASSPRQGEYEQYF. In DNA form, the CDR3 reads TGTGCCAGCAGCCCCAGACAGGGGGAATACGAGCAGTACTTC. Supplemented by reference TRBV28 and TRBJ2-7, the full variable domain reads DVKVTQSSRYLVKRTGEKVFLECVQDMDHENMFWYRQDPGLGLRLIYFSYDVKMKEKGDIPEGYSVSREKKERFSLILESASTNQTSMYLCASSPRQGEYEQYFGPGTRLTVT.

V gene TRBV28 combines with J gene TRBJ1-2; 7 bases are a match to TRBD1. From germline, CDR1 is MDHEN and CDR2 SYDVKM. The CDR3 is made up of 15 amino acids. The junction had 8 bases not matched to a gene; V was cut back by 2 bases and J by 5 bases. The CDR3 DNA follows: TGTGCCAGCAGTTTAGGGACAGCCCTAGGGTATGGCTACACCTTC. Translated: CASSLGTALGYGYTF.

The gene calls are TRBV9 and TRBJ1-2, with D tentatively TRBD1 (5 bases). The germline CDR1 and CDR2 sequences are SGDLS and YYNGEE. Trimming left V 3 bases short and J 0 bases short, with 18 bases between. The CDR3 runs 17 residues. For the CDR3, the DNA is TGTGCCAGCAGCGCGAACCGGGACCAAAGCTCTAACTATGGCTACACCTTC. Translation gives CASSANRDQSSNYGYTF.

The chain combines TRBV19 with TRBJ1-3; 9 nucleotides match TRBD1. The germline CDR1 and CDR2 sequences are LNHDA and SQIVND (reference sequence). After removal of 5 bases from V and 4 bases from J, the junction contained 6 bases not matched to a gene. The CDR3 is 15 residues long. In nucleotides, the CDR3 is TGTGCCAGTAGTGAGGGACAGGGATCCGGAAACACCATATATTTT. This gives the protein CASSEGQGSGNTIYF.